The 24 T cell receptor beta chains reported below all come from one sample, sequenced in a study of T-cell reconstitution after alpha-beta-depleted transplantation in children. During its preparation, the TCRbeta library received unique molecular identifiers. TCRdb processed the PCR reads anew with MiXCR; each CDR3 protein has one entry. Found here are 80,000 to 95,000 distinct CDR3 sequences, roughly 8.3% of them singletons; the top ten hold 5.5% to 7%. This material consisted of PBMCs from the stem cell graft donor, taken from the stem cell graft. These receptors all come from a human donor who donated a stem cell graft to a child with congenital amegakaryocytic thrombocytopenia.

The gene calls are TRBV12-3 or TRBV12-4 and TRBJ1-3, with D unclear. This CDR3 spans 12 amino acids. V shed 4 bases and J shed 8 bases, with 9 bases lying between them. Here the CDR3 reads CASSSSEYTIYF. For the CDR3, the DNA is TGTGCCAGCAGTTCCTCCGAATACACCATATATTTT.

This clonotype was recorded many times. The V and J genes are TRBV15 and TRBJ2-1, with 7 bases identical to TRBD2. There are 14 residues in the CDR3. Trimming removed 0 bases from V and 5 bases from J; junction bases left unmatched: 1. Germline V gives CDR1 LNHNV, CDR2 YYDKDF (reference sequence). The CDR3 DNA follows: TGTGCCACCAGCAGAGAGGGACTAAACAATGAGCAGTTCTTC. This gives the protein CATSREGLNNEQFF.

This clonotype has at least ten counts. The chain has TRBV7-9 and TRBJ1-3; D call uncertain. The V and J ends lost 6 bases and 2 bases respectively, with 11 bases between them. CDR3 length: 14 residues. The germline V gene encodes CDR1 SEHNR and CDR2 FQNEAQ (reference sequence). CDR3 sequence reads: CASRTSAAGNTIYF. The CDR3 coding sequence is TGTGCCAGCAGGACCAGCGCAGCTGGAAACACCATATATTTT.

This clonotype was counted many times. This rearrangement joins TRBV20-1 to TRBJ1-1, with 7 bases lining up with TRBD1. CDR3 size: 14 residues. The J segment lost 2 bases and the V segment lost 4 bases, leaving 7 bases of the junction unmatched. Germline assignment: CDR1 DFQATT and CDR2 SNEGSKA (reference sequence). For the CDR3, the DNA is TGCAGTGCTACACCTTACAGGGGTAACACTGAAGCTTTCTTT. It yields the protein CSATPYRGNTEAFF.

This clonotype was seen many times. This sequence joins TRBV29-1 and TRBJ1-5, with 8 bases lining up with TRBD1. J lost 3 bases, V lost 4 bases, and 2 bases had no gene match. This CDR3 has 13 residues. The germline V gene encodes CDR1 SQVTM and CDR2 ANQGSEA. The CDR3 protein is CSVAGQVNQPQHF. The CDR3, as DNA: TGCAGCGTTGCGGGACAGGTCAATCAGCCCCAGCATTTT.

This clonotype was detected only a few times. The CDR3 DNA reads as TGCGCCAGCAGCCAATATACGTCGGGGCAGGGGGATGAAAAACTGTTTTTT. The encoded protein is CASSQYTSGQGDEKLFF. The V gene is TRBV4-1, the J gene TRBJ1-4; 7 bases match TRBD1. Germline lookup yields CDR1 MGHRA and CDR2 YSYEKL. The CDR3 runs to 17 residues. V shed 2 bases and J 6 bases; nucleotides not matched to a gene: 12.

This clonotype was recorded at least ten times. This rearrangement joins TRBV7-2 to TRBJ2-7; TRBD2 matches 8 bases. There are 14 residues in the CDR3. The germline V gene encodes CDR1 SGHTA and CDR2 FQGNSA. V was pared by 1 base and J by 4 bases, with 3 bases of the junction left unmatched. DNA for the CDR3: TGTGCCAGCAGCTTAGGCGGGAGGTGGTACGAGCAGTACTTC. Translation gives CASSLGGRWYEQYF.

This clonotype occurred a few times. A much larger clone is a single base away; this may be a read error. The rearrangement joins TRBV12-3 or TRBV12-4 to TRBJ1-6; possibly TRBD1 for D (5 bases). CDR3 length equals 19 residues. Trimming took 10 bases from V and 0 from J, leaving 25 bases between them. This CDR3 reads CAISPARGVVSSYNSPLHF. In DNA, the CDR3 is TGTGCCATCAGCCCCGCCCGGGGCGTCGTCAGCTCCTATAATTCACCCCTCCACTTT.

In this sample, this clonotype turned up many times. V is TRBV20-1 and J is TRBJ1-6; D call uncertain. The V and J ends lost 0 bases and 6 bases respectively, with 15 bases between them. The CDR3 consists of 16 residues. CDR1 is DFQATT and CDR2 is SNEGSKA in the germline V gene (reference sequence). The CDR3 bases are TGCAGTGCTAGAGATACTAGGAAAGGAACTAATTCACCCCTCCACTTT. Amino acid sequence: CSARDTRKGTNSPLHF.

This clonotype has at least ten counts. The V gene is TRBV12-3 or TRBV12-4, the J gene TRBJ2-3, with D possibly TRBD1 on 6 matching bases. Trimming took 8 bases from V and 3 from J, leaving 12 bases between them. CDR3 length: 13 amino acids. The CDR3 coding sequence is TGTGCCAGCGGGTCTAGGGGGACAGATACGCAGTATTTT. Protein: CASGSRGTDTQYF.

This clonotype was recorded at least ten times. V is TRBV13 and J is TRBJ2-5, with D uncertain. CDR1 is PRHDT and CDR2 is FYEKMQ in the germline V gene (reference sequence). CDR3 length: 13 residues. V lost 1 base, J lost 0 bases, and 3 bases lay in between. The CDR3 loop is CASSLEDQETQYF. The CDR3 coding sequence is TGTGCCAGCAGCTTAGAAGACCAAGAGACCCAGTACTTC.

This clonotype has only a few counts. The rearrangement links TRBV19 to TRBJ1-4; D gene ambiguous. Germline CDR1 LNHDA, CDR2 SQIVND (reference sequence). The CDR3 is 14 amino acids. V lost 2 bases to trimming and J lost 5 bases, with 9 bases between them. The DNA of the CDR3 is TGTGCCAGTAGTATAATACACCGAAATGAAAAACTGTTTTTT. Translated, it gives CASSIIHRNEKLFF.

Many counts were recorded for this clonotype. The V and J genes are TRBV30 and TRBJ2-3; D is perhaps TRBD1 or TRBD2 (5 bases each). The V gene lost 5 bases and the J gene lost 1 base, with 13 bases spanning the gap. Germline loops: CDR1 GTSNPN, CDR2 SVGIG (reference sequence). The CDR3 spans 14 residues. CDR3: CAWCRDRGTDTQYF. The CDR3 nucleotides read TGTGCCTGGTGCCGGGACCGAGGCACAGATACGCAGTATTTT.

V gene TRBV29-1 combines with J gene TRBJ1-2, with unresolved D. The V gene lost 4 bases and the J gene lost 5 bases, with 14 bases spanning the gap. The germline gives CDR1 SQVTM, CDR2 ANQGSEA. The CDR3 covers 13 residues. The CDR3 nucleotides read TGCAGCGTTGGGGGTTTAGATTTGTATGGCTACACCTTC. It yields the protein CSVGGLDLYGYTF.

Note on this clonotype: A much larger clone lies a single base off, so this may be a read error. This rearrangement joins TRBV29-1 to TRBJ2-1; 10 bases line up with TRBD2. With V trimmed by 3 bases and J by 10 bases, 9 bases remained unmatched. This CDR3 has 14 residues. The V gene's germline CDR1 is SQVTM and CDR2 ANQGSEA. The CDR3 sequence: CSVEGASGSQEQFF. Here the CDR3 DNA reads TGCAGCGTTGAGGGGGCTAGCGGGAGCCAGGAGCAGTTCTTC.

This clonotype was seen many times. The chain uses TRBV4-2 and TRBJ2-6, with D unclear. The germline V gene encodes CDR1 LGHNA and CDR2 YNFKEQ. The CDR3 totals 18 residues. The V and J ends lost 0 bases and 3 bases respectively, with 15 bases between them. CDR3 sequence (DNA): TGTGCCAGCAGCCAAGATCATCTCGGAATGGTTGGGGCCAACGTCCTGACTTTC. Protein product: CASSQDHLGMVGANVLTF.

This clonotype came up a few times. The genes are TRBV9 and TRBJ2-4, with TRBD2 identical over 8 bases. CDR3 length equals 19 residues. Germline V CDR1 and CDR2: SGDLS, YYNGEE. Unmatched junction bases numbered 11, after V lost 0 bases and J lost 0 bases. In DNA, the CDR3 is TGTGCCAGCAGCGTAGTTGGTGCGGGGGGTGACCTAGCCAAAAACATTCAGTACTTC. Translation gives CASSVVGAGGDLAKNIQYF.

Ten or more counts support this clonotype. CDR3 region: CASSLGGGTGANVLTF. The CDR3 coding sequence is TGTGCCAGCAGCTTAGGAGGAGGGACTGGGGCCAACGTCCTGACTTTC. V gene TRBV7-2 combines with J gene TRBJ2-6, with D possibly TRBD2 on 6 matching bases. The germline gives CDR1 SGHTA, CDR2 FQGNSA. The CDR3 contains 16 residues. The V and J ends lost 1 base and 2 bases respectively, with 9 bases between them.

The rearrangement joins TRBV5-1 to TRBJ2-1; possibly TRBD1 for D (6 bases). The V and J ends lost 2 bases and 10 bases respectively, with 22 bases between them. The CDR3 sequence is 16 residues long. CDR1 is SGHRS, CDR2 YFSETQ, per germline. CDR3 residues: CASSFGRGFSPKEQFF. For the CDR3, the DNA is TGCGCCAGCAGCTTTGGTAGGGGGTTCAGCCCCAAGGAGCAGTTCTTC. Using reference TRBV5-1 and TRBJ2-1 for the parts outside the CDR3, the full variable domain is KAGVTQTPRYLIKTRGQQVTLSCSPISGHRSVSWYQQTPGQGLQFLFEYFSETQRNKGNFPGRFSGRQFSNSRSEMNVSTLELGDSALYLCASSFGRGFSPKEQFFGPGTRLTVL.

This clonotype was recorded many times. The chain joins TRBV5-5 to TRBJ2-5; D might be TRBD2 (5 bases). Between the trimmed V and J ends, which lost 2 bases and 0 bases, there was a span of 14 bases. The CDR3 contains 16 residues. Germline assignment: CDR1 SGHKS and CDR2 YYEKEE (reference sequence). The chain's CDR3 is CASSFSLGVNQETQYF. The CDR3 DNA sequence: TGTGCCAGCAGCTTCAGCTTGGGAGTCAACCAAGAGACCCAGTACTTC.

This clonotype was seen many times. J is TRBJ2-1 and V is TRBV20-1; D may be TRBD2 (5 bases). Looked up from germline, CDR1 is DFQATT and CDR2 is SNEGSKA (reference sequence). The V gene lost 3 bases and the J gene lost 6 bases, with 18 bases spanning the gap. The CDR3 runs 15 residues. The CDR3 reads CSASEGQRGSNEQFF. The CDR3 DNA reads as TGCAGTGCTAGTGAGGGCCAAAGAGGGTCCAATGAGCAGTTCTTC.

This sequence joins TRBV7-2 and TRBJ2-1, with TRBD2 matching over 8 bases. The junction had 7 bases not matched to a gene; V was cut back by 0 bases and J by 6 bases. Germline V gene data show CDR1 as SGHTA and CDR2 as FQGNSA. CDR3 length equals 16 residues. This CDR3 reads CASSLALLAGANEQFF. The CDR3 DNA sequence: TGTGCCAGCAGCTTAGCGCTCCTAGCGGGCGCCAATGAGCAGTTCTTC.

This clonotype was found many times. The rearrangement uses TRBV9 and TRBJ2-7; 7 nucleotides align to TRBD2. Germline CDR1 and CDR2: SGDLS and YYNGEE. The J segment lost 2 bases and the V segment lost 0 bases, leaving 5 bases of the junction unmatched. CDR3 length: 15 amino acids. The CDR3, as DNA: TGTGCCAGCAGCGTAGGGCTAGCGGAAACCTACGAGCAGTACTTC. This gives the protein CASSVGLAETYEQYF.

There are many counts of this clonotype. In nucleotides, the CDR3 is TGTGCCAGCAAAACGCTTGAGGCAAATTCCTACAATGAGCAGTTCTTC. As protein: CASKTLEANSYNEQFF. The chain uses TRBV6-1 and TRBJ2-1; D is ambiguous. Germline CDR1 is MNHNS and CDR2 is SASEGT. The V and J ends lost 7 bases and 1 base respectively, with 17 bases between them. The CDR3 sequence is 16 residues long.